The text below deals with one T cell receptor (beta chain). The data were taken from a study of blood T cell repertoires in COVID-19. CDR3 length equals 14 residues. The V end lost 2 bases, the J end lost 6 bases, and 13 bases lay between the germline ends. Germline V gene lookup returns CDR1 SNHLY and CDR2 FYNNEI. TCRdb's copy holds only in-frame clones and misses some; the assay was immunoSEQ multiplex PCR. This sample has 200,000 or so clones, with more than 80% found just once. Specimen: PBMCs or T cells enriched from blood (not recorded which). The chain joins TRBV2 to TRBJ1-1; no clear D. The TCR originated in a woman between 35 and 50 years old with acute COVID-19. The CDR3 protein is CASSEQVVKPEAFF. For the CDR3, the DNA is TGTGCCAGCAGTGAACAGGTTGTTAAGCCTGAAGCTTTCTTT.